This T cell receptor beta chain was recovered during a study of T cells in Graves' hyperthyroidism and ophthalmopathy. Study results and limitations: Model-based prediction identified ophthalmopathy a median roughly six months prior to its onset. A 13 V-J signature model discriminated ophthalmopathy versus stable hyperthyroidism.

With V trimmed by 3 bases and J by 0 bases, 8 bases remained unmatched. CDR3 length equals 17 residues. Sample share makes this clonotype medium-sized. Its specificity is not known. Researchers amplified the TCR beta CDR3 regions from RNA transcripts. Initially, a first-round RT-PCR of the TCR CDR3 employed the HTBI primer set. TCRdb fed the multiplex PCR reads into MiXCR, producing one record per CDR3 protein. The table has more than 150,000 distinct CDR3 sequences, over 15% seen once. Those with hyperthyroidism were 18 to 65 years old, newly diagnosed, and ill for under 2 months. Source material: blood. The chain uses TRBV12-3 or TRBV12-4 and TRBJ2-3; 8 bases align to TRBD2. This receptor was taken from a woman aged 45-59 years with Graves' hyperthyroidism. The DNA of the CDR3 is TGTGCCAGCAGTTTGGTTTTAGCGGGGCCTAGCACAGATACGCAGTATTTT. It is translated as CASSLVLAGPSTDTQYF.